These 22 T cell receptor beta chains came from one sample sequenced in a study of T cell responses to AZD1222 COVID-19 vaccine (dated by TCRdb to the early 2020s). The time point label, as the study defines it: about 28 days (+/-7) after the second vaccine dose. Receptors were amplified or captured by the immunoSEQ multiplex PCR assay. The table comes from immuneACCESS by way of TCRdb, which keeps in-frame sequences with V and J called. Part of the clones is missing from these tables; in studies checked, under half for an unresolved V gene and the rest for unknown reasons. This sample holds around 140,000 clones; 70% to 90% were observed only once. Around 5.1% of the sample is in the top ten clones. This specimen was peripheral blood, taken 28 days after the second AZD1222 dose. These receptors came from an adult who received the AZD1222 COVID-19 vaccine.

V is TRBV20-1 and J is TRBJ1-2; no firm D call. Germline values: CDR1 DFQATT, CDR2 SNEGSKA (reference sequence). CDR3 length equals 10 residues. V gave up 5 bases and J gave up 8 bases, with 9 bases separating them. The CDR3 DNA reads as TGCAGTGCTCCCGCGCCGGGCTACACCTTC. Protein: CSAPAPGYTF.

The CDR3 DNA reads TGTGCCTGGAGTGTACAGGGGCTGGGGGAGCTGTTTTTT. Translating it yields CAWSVQGLGELFF. The V and J genes are TRBV30 and TRBJ2-2, with TRBD1 identical over 7 bases. The CDR3 is 13 residues long. V dropped 0 bases and J dropped 8; count of bases not matched to a gene: 3. Germline assignment: CDR1 GTSNPN and CDR2 SVGIG (reference sequence). Drawing the rest from reference TRBV30 and TRBJ2-2, the complete variable domain is SQTIHQWPATLVQPVGSPLSLECTVEGTSNPNLYWYRQAAGRGLQLLFYSVGIGQISSEVPQNLSASRPQDRQFILSSKKLLLSDSGFYLCAWSVQGLGELFFGEGSRLTVL.

This clone was seen a single time. This chain connects TRBV12-3 or TRBV12-4 to TRBJ1-1; tentative D call: TRBD1 (6 bases). V lost 6 bases and J lost 3, with 11 bases in between. The CDR3 is made up of 13 amino acids. In DNA, the CDR3 is TGTGCCAGCAGCGCTACAGGGTACACTGAAGCTTTCTTT. Its protein is CASSATGYTEAFF.

J is TRBJ2-7 and V is TRBV7-2; 9 bases align to TRBD2. Germline V CDR1 and CDR2: SGHTA, FQGNSA. The J segment lost 2 bases and the V segment lost 6 bases, leaving 8 bases of the junction unmatched. There are 15 residues in the CDR3. CDR3 DNA: TGTGCCAGCAGTCCCGTCGCGGGGGGGACCTACGAGCAGTACTTC. Its protein product is CASSPVAGGTYEQYF. The complete variable domain, with remaining parts taken from reference TRBV7-2 and TRBJ2-7, reads GAGVSQSPSNKVTEKGKDVELRCDPISGHTALYWYRQSLGQGLEFLIYFQGNSAPDKSGLPSDRFSAERTGGSVSTLTIQRTQQEDSAVYLCASSPVAGGTYEQYFGPGTRLTVT.

V is TRBV7-2 and J is TRBJ2-7; TRBD1 aligns across 9 bases. Unmatched junction bases numbered 6, after V lost 5 bases and J lost 4 bases. The CDR3 has 14 amino acids. Germline lookup yields CDR1 SGHTA and CDR2 FQGNSA. The CDR3 here is CASSLIGTGYEQYF. Here the CDR3 DNA reads TGTGCCAGCAGCCTCATCGGGACAGGGTACGAGCAGTACTTC.

The genes are TRBV6-2 or TRBV6-3 and TRBJ2-2; D remains unclear. Germline V gene sequence: CDR1 MNHEY, CDR2 SVGEGT. The CDR3 contains 12 residues. Trimming took off 6 bases at V and 6 bases at J, with 8 bases between the two ends. The CDR3 coding sequence is TGTGCCAGCAGCCCCATTCCCGGGGAGCTGTTTTTT. Its translation is CASSPIPGELFF.

The chain uses TRBV5-6 and TRBJ2-3; D is unresolved. Germline V gene data show CDR1 as SGHDT and CDR2 as YYEEEE. The CDR3 runs 16 residues. V was pared by 2 bases and J by 2 bases, with 15 bases between. This CDR3 is CASSFRPSLPTDTQYF. The CDR3 region has the DNA TGTGCCAGCAGCTTCCGACCCTCACTTCCCACAGATACGCAGTATTTT.

The chain employs TRBV7-2 and TRBJ1-2; 9 bases line up with TRBD1. This CDR3 is 13 amino acids long. The J segment lost 5 bases and the V segment lost 5 bases, leaving 3 bases of the junction unmatched. The V gene's germline CDR1 is SGHTA and CDR2 FQGNSA. The CDR3 region is CASSPGTGYGYTF. In DNA, the CDR3 is TGTGCCAGCAGCCCCGGGACAGGGTATGGCTACACCTTC.

This chain's CDR3 is CASSLAPGVTGELFF. CDR3 bases: TGTGCCAGCAGCTTAGCGCCAGGGGTAACCGGGGAGCTGTTTTTT. The chain carries TRBV7-8 and TRBJ2-2; a weak D match, TRBD1 (6 bases). V was trimmed by 0 bases and J by 5 bases, leaving 10 bases between them. Germline-derived CDR1 and CDR2 are SGHVS and FQNEAQ. The CDR3 sequence is 15 residues long.

This clone was counted between two and nine times. V usage is TRBV7-9 and J usage is TRBJ2-2; D might be TRBD2 (6 bases). The CDR3 has 16 residues. Deletions cut 7 bases from V and 8 bases from J, with 23 bases between. The V gene's germline CDR1 is SEHNR and CDR2 FQNEAQ (reference sequence). In nucleotides, the CDR3 is TGTGCCAGCATCCCCCCAGGGACTGCTAGTTTGGGGGAGCTGTTTTTT. Its protein product is CASIPPGTASLGELFF. Complete variable domain (other parts from reference TRBV7-9 and TRBJ2-2): DTGVSQNPRHKITKRGQNVTFRCDPISEHNRLYWYRQTLGQGPEFLTYFQNEAQLEKSRLLSDRFSAERPKGSFSTLEIQRTEQGDSAMYLCASIPPGTASLGELFFGEGSRLTVL.

The chain combines TRBV19 with TRBJ2-5; unclear D gene. The V gene's germline CDR1 is LNHDA and CDR2 SQIVND (reference sequence). V was pared by 6 bases and J by 4 bases, with 9 bases between. This CDR3 contains 12 residues. CDR3 sequence (DNA): TGTGCCAGTAGGAACCCCTCAGAGACCCAGTACTTC. Translation: CASRNPSETQYF.

This chain joins TRBV6-1 and TRBJ1-4, with a possible D match to TRBD1 (5 bases). V dropped 1 base and J dropped 5 bases, with 11 bases sitting between them. Germline-derived CDR1 and CDR2 are MNHNS and SASEGT. This CDR3 is 15 amino acids long. CDR3 amino acids: CASSEGDSLNEKLFF. CDR3 bases: TGTGCCAGCAGTGAAGGGGACTCCTTAAATGAAAAACTGTTTTTT.

This clone occurred a few times. This sequence joins TRBV30 and TRBJ1-1; the D is unclear. V lost 4 bases to trimming and J lost 5 bases, with 14 bases between them. The germline V gene has CDR1 GTSNPN and CDR2 SVGIG (reference sequence). The CDR3 covers 13 residues. CDR3 residues: CAWTGPFETEAFF. CDR3 nucleotide sequence: TGTGCCTGGACCGGGCCGTTCGAAACTGAAGCTTTCTTT.

In the case of this clone: This CDR3 is also generated by other DNA sequences in the sample. The CDR3 region is CASSQVNEQYF. The CDR3 nucleotides read TGTGCCAGCAGCCAAGTAAACGAGCAGTACTTC. The chain uses TRBV3-1 (or the pseudogene TRBV3-2) and TRBJ2-7, with D unresolved. Germline CDR1 is LGHDT and CDR2 is YNNKEL (reference sequence). This CDR3 is 11 amino acids long. V was clipped by 1 base and J by 5 bases, with 3 bases between them.

The CDR3 bases are TGTGCCAGCAGCCAAGGTTTTTGGGACTTGAAATCTGCGAACACCGGGGAGCTGTTTTTT. Its translation: CASSQGFWDLKSANTGELFF. The rearrangement uses TRBV14 and TRBJ2-2; D possibly corresponds to TRBD2 (6 bases). The CDR3 runs to 20 residues. With 1 base removed from V and 0 bases from J, the gap between germline ends came to 21 bases. Germline V gene lookup returns CDR1 SGHDN and CDR2 FVKESK.

This clone has only one observation. The chain recombines TRBV2 with TRBJ2-1, with 10 bases fitting TRBD1. Germline V gene data show CDR1 as SNHLY and CDR2 as FYNNEI. This CDR3 spans 14 amino acids. V shed 4 bases and J 6 bases; nucleotides not matched to a gene: 3. The CDR3 reads CASSGQGAVNEQFF. As DNA, the CDR3 is TGTGCCAGCAGTGGACAGGGGGCGGTCAATGAGCAGTTCTTC.

This chain joins TRBV14 and TRBJ1-1, with D tentatively TRBD1 (6 bases). Germline values: CDR1 SGHDN, CDR2 FVKESK. Trimming removed 5 bases from V and 1 base from J, with 14 bases in between. The CDR3 is 15 amino acids. CDR3 DNA: TGTGCCAGCAGCATCGCCTGGGGGGCGAACACTGAAGCTTTCTTT. Its translation: CASSIAWGANTEAFF.

The V and J genes are TRBV3-1 (or the pseudogene TRBV3-2) and TRBJ1-1, with 7 bases lining up with TRBD1. The CDR3 is 15 residues long. Germline CDR1 is LGHDT and CDR2 is YNNKEL (reference sequence). The J segment lost 4 bases and the V segment lost 2 bases, leaving 7 bases of the junction unmatched. CDR3 DNA sequence: TGTGCCAGCAGCCAATTCCGACAGGGAAGCACTGAAGCTTTCTTT. It translates to CASSQFRQGSTEAFF.

This chain uses TRBV27 with TRBJ2-7, with TRBD1 matching over 9 bases. The CDR3 spans 17 residues. Germline CDR1 and CDR2: MNHEY and SMNVEV (reference sequence). Trimming at V came to 10 bases and at J to 4 bases, leaving 20 bases not matched to a gene. Here the CDR3 reads CANPARAGTGHWYEQYF. For the CDR3, the DNA is TGTGCCAACCCCGCCCGGGCCGGGACAGGGCATTGGTACGAGCAGTACTTC.

V gene TRBV7-9 combines with J gene TRBJ2-1, with D perhaps matching TRBD2 (5 bases). The CDR3 runs to 13 residues. The germline V gene has CDR1 SEHNR and CDR2 FQNEAQ (reference sequence). V lost 3 bases and J 9 bases, leaving 12 bases between the germline ends. The CDR3 here is CASSFGHGVEQFF. CDR3 sequence (DNA): TGTGCCAGCAGCTTCGGGCACGGGGTTGAGCAGTTCTTC.

This rearrangement joins TRBV10-2 to TRBJ1-1; no reliable D call. The CDR3 has 11 amino acids. Germline values: CDR1 WSHSY, CDR2 SAAADI. Between the trimmed V and J ends, which lost 4 bases and 8 bases, there was a span of 8 bases. The CDR3: CASSVYAEAFF. The CDR3 bases are TGCGCCAGCAGTGTATACGCGGAAGCTTTCTTT.

Comments on this clone: Sequence at one end of the junction differs from germline and may be a read error. The V gene is TRBV7-7, the J gene TRBJ2-2; possible D gene TRBD1, 6 bases. This CDR3 is built from 14 residues. CDR1 SSHAT and CDR2 FNYEAQ come from the germline V gene (reference sequence). The CDR3 nucleotides are TGTGCTAGCAGCCAACAGGGGAACACCGGGGAGCTGTTTTTT. Translation gives CASSQQGNTGELFF.